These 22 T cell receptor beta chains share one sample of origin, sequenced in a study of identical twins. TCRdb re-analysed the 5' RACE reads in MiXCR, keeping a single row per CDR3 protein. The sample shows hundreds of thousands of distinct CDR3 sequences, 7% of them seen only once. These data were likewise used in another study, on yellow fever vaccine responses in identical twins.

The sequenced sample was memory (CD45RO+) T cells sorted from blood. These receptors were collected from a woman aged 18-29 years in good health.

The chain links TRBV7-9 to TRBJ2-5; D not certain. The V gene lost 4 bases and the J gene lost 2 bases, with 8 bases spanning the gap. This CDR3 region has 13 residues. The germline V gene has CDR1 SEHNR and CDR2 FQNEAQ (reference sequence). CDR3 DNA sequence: TGTGCCAGCAGCTCCGCTTTTCAAGAGACCCAGTACTTC. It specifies CASSSAFQETQYF.

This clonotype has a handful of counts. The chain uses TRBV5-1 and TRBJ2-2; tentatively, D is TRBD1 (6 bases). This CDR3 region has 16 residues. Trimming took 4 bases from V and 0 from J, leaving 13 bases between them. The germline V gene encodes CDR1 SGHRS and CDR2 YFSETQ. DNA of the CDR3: TGCGCCAGCAGCAACATAGGGACAACGAACACCGGGGAGCTGTTTTTT. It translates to CASSNIGTTNTGELFF.

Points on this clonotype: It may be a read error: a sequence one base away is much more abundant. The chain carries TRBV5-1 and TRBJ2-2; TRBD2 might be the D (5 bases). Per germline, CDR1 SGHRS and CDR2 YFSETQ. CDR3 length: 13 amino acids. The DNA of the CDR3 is TGCGCCAGCAGCTTCGACCGGACCGGGGAGCTGTCTTTT. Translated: CASSFDRTGELSF.

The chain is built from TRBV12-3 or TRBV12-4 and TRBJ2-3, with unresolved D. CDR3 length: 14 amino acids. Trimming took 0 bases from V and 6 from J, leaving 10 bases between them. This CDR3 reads CASSLAPELDTQYF. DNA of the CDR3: TGTGCCAGCAGTTTAGCGCCGGAACTTGATACGCAGTATTTT.

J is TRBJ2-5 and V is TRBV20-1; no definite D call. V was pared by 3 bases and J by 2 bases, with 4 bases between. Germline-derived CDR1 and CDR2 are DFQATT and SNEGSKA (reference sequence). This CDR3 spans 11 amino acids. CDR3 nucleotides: TGCAGTGCTAGCCCACAAGAGACCCAGTACTTC. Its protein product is CSASPQETQYF.

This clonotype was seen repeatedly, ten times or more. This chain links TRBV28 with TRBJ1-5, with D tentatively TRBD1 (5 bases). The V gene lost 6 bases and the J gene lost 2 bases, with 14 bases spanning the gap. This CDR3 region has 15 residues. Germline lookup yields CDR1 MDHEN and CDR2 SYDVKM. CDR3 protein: CASRPGREGNQPQHF. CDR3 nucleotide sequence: TGTGCCAGCAGGCCCGGCAGGGAGGGCAATCAGCCCCAGCATTTT.

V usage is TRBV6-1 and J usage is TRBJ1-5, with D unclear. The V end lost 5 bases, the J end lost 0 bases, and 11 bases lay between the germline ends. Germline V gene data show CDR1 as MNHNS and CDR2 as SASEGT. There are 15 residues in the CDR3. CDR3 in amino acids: CASSPRITSNQPQHF. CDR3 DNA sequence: TGTGCCAGCAGTCCGCGGATAACTAGCAATCAGCCCCAGCATTTT.

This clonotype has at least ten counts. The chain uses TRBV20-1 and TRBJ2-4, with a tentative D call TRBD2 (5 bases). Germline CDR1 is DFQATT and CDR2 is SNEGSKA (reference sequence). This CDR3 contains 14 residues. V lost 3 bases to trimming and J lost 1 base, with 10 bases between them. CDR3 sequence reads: CSASRDSAKNIQYF. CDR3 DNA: TGCAGTGCTAGCCGGGATTCGGCCAAAAACATTCAGTACTTC.

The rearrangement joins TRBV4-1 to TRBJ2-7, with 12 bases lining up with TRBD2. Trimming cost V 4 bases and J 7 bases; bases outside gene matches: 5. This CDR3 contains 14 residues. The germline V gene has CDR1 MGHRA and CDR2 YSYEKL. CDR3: CASSLTSGRREQYF. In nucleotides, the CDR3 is TGCGCCAGCAGCCTGACTAGCGGGAGAAGGGAGCAGTACTTC.

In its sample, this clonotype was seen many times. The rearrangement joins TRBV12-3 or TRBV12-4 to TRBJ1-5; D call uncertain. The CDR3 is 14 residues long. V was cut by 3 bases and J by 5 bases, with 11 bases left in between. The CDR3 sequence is CASSFRDSHQPQHF. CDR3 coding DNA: TGTGCCAGCAGTTTTCGGGATTCCCATCAGCCCCAGCATTTT.

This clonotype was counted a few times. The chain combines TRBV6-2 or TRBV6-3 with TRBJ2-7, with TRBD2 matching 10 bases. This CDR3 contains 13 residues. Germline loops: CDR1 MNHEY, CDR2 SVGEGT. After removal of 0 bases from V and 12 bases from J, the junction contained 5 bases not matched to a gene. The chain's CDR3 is CASSYSASGSVYF. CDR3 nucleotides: TGTGCCAGCAGTTACTCGGCTAGCGGGAGCGTGTACTTC.

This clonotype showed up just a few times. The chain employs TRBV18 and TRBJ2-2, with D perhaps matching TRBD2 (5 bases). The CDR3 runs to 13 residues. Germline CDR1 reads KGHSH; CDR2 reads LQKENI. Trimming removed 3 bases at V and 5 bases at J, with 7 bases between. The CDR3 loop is CASSPGITGELFF. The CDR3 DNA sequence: TGTGCCAGCTCACCCGGGATTACCGGGGAGCTGTTTTTT. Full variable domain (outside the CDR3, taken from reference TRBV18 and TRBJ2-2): NAGVMQNPRHLVRRRGQEARLRCSPMKGHSHVYWYRQLPEEGLKFMVYLQKENIIDESGMPKERFSAEFPKEGPSILRIQQVVRGDSAAYFCASSPGITGELFFGEGSRLTVL.

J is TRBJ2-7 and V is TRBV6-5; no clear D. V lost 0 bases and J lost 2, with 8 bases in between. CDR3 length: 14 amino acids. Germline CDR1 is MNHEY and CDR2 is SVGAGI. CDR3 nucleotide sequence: TGTGCCAGCAGTTACTCGATCGGGCCCTACGAGCAGTACTTC. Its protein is CASSYSIGPYEQYF.

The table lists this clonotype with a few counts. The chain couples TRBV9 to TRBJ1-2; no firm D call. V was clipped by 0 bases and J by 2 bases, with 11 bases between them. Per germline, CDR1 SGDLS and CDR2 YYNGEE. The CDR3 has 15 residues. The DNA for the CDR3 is TGTGCCAGCAGCGTAGCTTCCGAACAGAACTATGGCTACACCTTC. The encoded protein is CASSVASEQNYGYTF.

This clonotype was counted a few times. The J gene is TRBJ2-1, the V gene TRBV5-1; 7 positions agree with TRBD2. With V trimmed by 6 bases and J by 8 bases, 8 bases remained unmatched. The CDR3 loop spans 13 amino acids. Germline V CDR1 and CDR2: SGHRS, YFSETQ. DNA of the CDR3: TGCGCCAGCAACAAACTAGCGACCGATGAGCAGTTCTTC. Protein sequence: CASNKLATDEQFF. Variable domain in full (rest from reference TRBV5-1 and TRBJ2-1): KAGVTQTPRYLIKTRGQQVTLSCSPISGHRSVSWYQQTPGQGLQFLFEYFSETQRNKGNFPGRFSGRQFSNSRSEMNVSTLELGDSALYLCASNKLATDEQFFGPGTRLTVL.

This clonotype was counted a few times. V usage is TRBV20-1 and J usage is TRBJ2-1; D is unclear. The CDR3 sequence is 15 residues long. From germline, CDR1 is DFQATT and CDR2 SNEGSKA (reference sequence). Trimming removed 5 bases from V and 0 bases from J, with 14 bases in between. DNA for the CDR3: TGCAGTGCTGAAACGGGTGTATTCTCCTACAATGAGCAGTTCTTC. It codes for CSAETGVFSYNEQFF.

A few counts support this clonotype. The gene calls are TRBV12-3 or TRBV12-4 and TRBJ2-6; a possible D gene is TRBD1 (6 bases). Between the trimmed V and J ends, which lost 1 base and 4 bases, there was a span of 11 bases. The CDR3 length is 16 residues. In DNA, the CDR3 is TGTGCCAGCAGTTTAGAAGGGGGTGTGGGGGCCAACGTCCTGACTTTC. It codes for CASSLEGGVGANVLTF.

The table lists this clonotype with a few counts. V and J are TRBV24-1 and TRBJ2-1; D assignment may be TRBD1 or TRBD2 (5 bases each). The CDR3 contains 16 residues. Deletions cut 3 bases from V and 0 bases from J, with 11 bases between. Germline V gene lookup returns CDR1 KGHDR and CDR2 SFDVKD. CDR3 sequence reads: CATSDAGAYSYNEQFF. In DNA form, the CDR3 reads TGTGCCACCAGTGATGCCGGGGCCTACTCCTACAATGAGCAGTTCTTC.

The CDR3 DNA reads as TGTGCCAGCAGCCAAGGAACTAGCGGGAGTCGGTACTACGAGCAGTACTTC. Its translation is CASSQGTSGSRYYEQYF. The chain couples TRBV4-2 to TRBJ2-7; 11 bases align to TRBD2. Germline trimming cut 1 base from V and 3 bases from J; bases unmatched to any gene: 8. Germline V gives CDR1 LGHNA, CDR2 YNFKEQ. CDR3 length: 17 amino acids.

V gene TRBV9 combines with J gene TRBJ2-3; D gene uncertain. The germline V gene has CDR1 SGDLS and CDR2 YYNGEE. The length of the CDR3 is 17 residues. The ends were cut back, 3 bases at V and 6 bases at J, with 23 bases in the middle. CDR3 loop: CASSGHPMGVYLDTQYF. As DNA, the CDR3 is TGTGCCAGCAGCGGCCACCCTATGGGTGTTTATTTGGATACGCAGTATTTT.

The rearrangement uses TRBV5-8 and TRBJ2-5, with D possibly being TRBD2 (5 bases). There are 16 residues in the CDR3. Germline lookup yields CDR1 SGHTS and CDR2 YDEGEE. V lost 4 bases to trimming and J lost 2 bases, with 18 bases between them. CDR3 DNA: TGTGCCAGCAGCCCCGGGGTCGGCCAGATACAAGAGACCCAGTACTTC. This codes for CASSPGVGQIQETQYF.

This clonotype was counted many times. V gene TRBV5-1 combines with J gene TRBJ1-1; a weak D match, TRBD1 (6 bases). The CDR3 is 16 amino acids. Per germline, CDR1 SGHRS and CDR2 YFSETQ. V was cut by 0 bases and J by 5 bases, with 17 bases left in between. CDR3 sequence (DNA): TGCGCCAGCAGCTTGGGTCTTGGGGGGCGTCGGACTGAAGCTTTCTTT. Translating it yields CASSLGLGGRRTEAFF. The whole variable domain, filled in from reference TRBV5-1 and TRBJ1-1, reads KAGVTQTPRYLIKTRGQQVTLSCSPISGHRSVSWYQQTPGQGLQFLFEYFSETQRNKGNFPGRFSGRQFSNSRSEMNVSTLELGDSALYLCASSLGLGGRRTEAFFGQGTRLTVV.